This record concerns one TCR beta chain sequence. Its cognate antigen is unknown. The sample comes from a study of monozygotic twins with inflammatory bowel disease. Germline assignment: CDR1 DFQATT and CDR2 SNEGSKA (reference sequence). The CDR3 is made up of 13 amino acids. Per-sample cDNA came from eight separate reactions. No DNA is given; TCRdb re-called the 5' RACE reads and lists each CDR3 protein once. The record lists 300,000 to 400,000 distinct CDR3 sequences, of which the ten most abundant hold 2% to 2.5%. Study-wide results and caveats: Inverse Simpson values showed less TCRbeta diversity in IBD patients than in their healthy co-twins.

The rearrangement joins TRBV20-1 to TRBJ2-2; TCRdb indicates TRBD1, and absent DNA this call remains unverified. Sequencing was done on a sample of blood. This sequence was found in a human donor with ulcerative colitis or Crohn's disease, or a healthy co-twin of an affected twin (not recorded which). The CDR3 sequence is CSAADRGSRELFF.